This record looks at one TCR beta chain sequence and its context. The antigen is unknown. The data were taken from a study of cytomegalovirus exposure and HLA in healthy donors. Study-wide results and caveats: When analyzed later, a missense DCLRE1C variant was found to be linked to TCR beta V- and J-gene trimming.

This PCR relied on a set of 60 Vbeta primers and 13 Jbeta primers. Profiling relied on immunoSEQ multiplex PCR, and the TCRdb table lists in-frame clones only, not all of them. The sample has about 170,000 clones, roughly 80% seen once; the top ten hold less than 2.5%. Though probably carrying unrecorded immune exposures, donors were nominally healthy at sampling. The source of this sequence is a male donor in good health and CMV-seronegative. The specimen sequenced was PBMCs.

CDR3 bases: TGTGCCAGCAGTCAAAACGGGGTGGGGAATTCACCCCTCCACTTT. Translating it yields CASSQNGVGNSPLHF. V and J are TRBV2 and TRBJ1-6; D is unresolved. This CDR3 is built from 15 residues. V dropped 5 bases and J dropped 7 bases, with 15 bases sitting between them. CDR1 is SNHLY and CDR2 is FYNNEI in the germline V gene.